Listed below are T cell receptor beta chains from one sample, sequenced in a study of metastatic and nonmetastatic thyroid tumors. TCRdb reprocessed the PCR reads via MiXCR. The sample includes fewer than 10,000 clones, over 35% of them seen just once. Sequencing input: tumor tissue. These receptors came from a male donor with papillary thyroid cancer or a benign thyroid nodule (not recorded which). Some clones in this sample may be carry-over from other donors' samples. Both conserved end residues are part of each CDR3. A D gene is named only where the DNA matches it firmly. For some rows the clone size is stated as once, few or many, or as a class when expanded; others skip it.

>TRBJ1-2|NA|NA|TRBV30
TGTGCCTCTGGCCCAGTAAGCTATGGCTACACCTTC
CASGPVSYGYTF
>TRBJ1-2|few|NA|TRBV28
TGTGCCAGCAGAGAGGGGTTATATGGCTACACCTTC
CASREGLYGYTF
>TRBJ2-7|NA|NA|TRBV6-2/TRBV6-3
TGTGCCAGCAGTTACGGGAGGAAAGGCCAATACTACGAGCAGTACTTC
CASSYGRKGQYYEQYF
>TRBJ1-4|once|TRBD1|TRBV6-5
TGTGCCAGCAGTTACGACGACCGGGACAGAGGCGCTTGGGAACTGTTTTTT
CASSYDDRDRGAWELFF
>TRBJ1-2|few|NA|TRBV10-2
TGCGCCAGCAGTGAAAACATCTACCCTTATGGCTACACCTTC
CASSENIYPYGYTF
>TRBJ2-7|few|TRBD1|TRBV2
TGTGCCAGTGGGGCAGGGGGCAACGAGCAGTACTTC
CASGAGGNEQYF
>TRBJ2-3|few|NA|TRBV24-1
TGTGCCACCAGTGATTTGCAGGGAGATACAGATACGCAGTATTTT
CATSDLQGDTDTQYF
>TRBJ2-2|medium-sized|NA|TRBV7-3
TGTGCCAGCAGCCCCGGAGGGGGAACAGTCGGGGAGCTGTTTTTT
CASSPGGGTVGELFF
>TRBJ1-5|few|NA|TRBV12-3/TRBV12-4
TGTGCCAGCAGTCCCGACATTAGCAATCAGCCCCAGCATTTT
CASSPDISNQPQHF
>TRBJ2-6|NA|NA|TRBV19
TGTGCCAGTAGTAGCCTCTCGGGGAAGGCTGGGGCCAACGTCCTGACTTTC
CASSSLSGKAGANVLTF
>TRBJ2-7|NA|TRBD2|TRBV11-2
TGTGCCAGCAGCTACGCCTTGGGAGGGCCGGGTGAGCAGTACTTC
CASSYALGGPGEQYF
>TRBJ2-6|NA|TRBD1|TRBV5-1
TGCGCCAGCAACCCGGGACAGGGGATAATTGGGGCCAACGTCCTGACTTTC
CASNPGQGIIGANVLTF
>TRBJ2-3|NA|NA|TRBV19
TGTGCCAGTAGTATACTGAACACAGATACGCAGTATTTT
CASSILNTDTQYF
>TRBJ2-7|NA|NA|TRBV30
TGTGCCTGGAGTCCCTCAGACTACGAGCAGTACTTC
CAWSPSDYEQYF
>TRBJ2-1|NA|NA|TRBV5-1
TGCGCCAGCAGCCTCTTGGGTGCAGGGTCGTACAATGAGCAGTTCTTC
CASSLLGAGSYNEQFF
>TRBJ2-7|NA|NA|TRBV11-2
TGTGCCAGCAGCCCCCGCGCTCCGGGTGACGAGCAGTACTTC
CASSPRAPGDEQYF
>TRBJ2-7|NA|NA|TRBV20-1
TGCAGTGCTAGGGGATTGTCCTACGAGCAGTACTTC
CSARGLSYEQYF
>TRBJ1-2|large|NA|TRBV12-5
TGTGCTAGTGGTTCTCCCGAAAACTATGGCTACACCTTC
CASGSPENYGYTF
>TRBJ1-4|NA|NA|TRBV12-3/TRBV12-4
TGTGCCAGCAACAAACAGGGCCTTAATGAAAAACTGTTTTTT
CASNKQGLNEKLFF
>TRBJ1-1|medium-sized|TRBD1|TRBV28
TGTGCCAGCAGCTATGGACAGGGGAACTTGAACACTGAAGCTTTCTTT
CASSYGQGNLNTEAFF
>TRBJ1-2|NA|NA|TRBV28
TGTGCCAGCAGTTTTGGGGGGGATGGCTACACCTTC
CASSFGGDGYTF
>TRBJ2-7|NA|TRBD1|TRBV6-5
TGTGCCAGCAGGGGGGACAGGGCCGCCTACGAGCAGTACTTC
CASRGDRAAYEQYF
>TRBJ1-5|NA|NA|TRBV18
TGTGCCAGCTCACCACCAGGCGGTGACAATCAGCCCCAGCATTTT
CASSPPGGDNQPQHF
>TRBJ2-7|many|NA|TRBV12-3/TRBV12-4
TGTGCCAGCAGTTTAGCGCAAGGGCACGAGCAGTACTTC
CASSLAQGHEQYF
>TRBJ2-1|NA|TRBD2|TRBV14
TGTGCCAGCAGCCAAGACCTACGACTAGCGGGAAGTAATGAGCAGTTCTTC
CASSQDLRLAGSNEQFF
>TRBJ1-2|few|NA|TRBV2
TGTGCCAGCAGTGAAGACATCGCCGGGTATGGCTACACCTTC
CASSEDIAGYGYTF
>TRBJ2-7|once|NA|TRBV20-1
TGCAGTGCTAGAGGGGTAGGGCTACTTTCCTACGAGCAGTACTTC
CSARGVGLLSYEQYF
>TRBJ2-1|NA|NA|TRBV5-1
TGCGCCAGCGGGGTAGGGGTCTACAATGAGCAGTTCTTC
CASGVGVYNEQFF
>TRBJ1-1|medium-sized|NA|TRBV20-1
TGCAGTGCACTACAGGGAGGATTTGCCACTGAAGCTTTCTTT
CSALQGGFATEAFF
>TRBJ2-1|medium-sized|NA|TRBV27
TGTGCCAGCAGTGGGACTCCTCACGGACTTTACAATGAGCAGTTCTTC
CASSGTPHGLYNEQFF
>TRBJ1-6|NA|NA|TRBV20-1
TGCAGTGCTAGAGACGGCCTCGGAAGCTCACCCCTCCACTTT
CSARDGLGSSPLHF
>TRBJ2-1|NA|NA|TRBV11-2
TGTGCCAGCAGCTTGGGCAGGCCAGGGGAGCAGTTCTTC
CASSLGRPGEQFF
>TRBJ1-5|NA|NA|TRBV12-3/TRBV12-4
TGTGCCAGCAGTTTAGGGGGGAACGAGCCCCAGCATTTT
CASSLGGNEPQHF
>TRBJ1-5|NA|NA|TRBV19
TGTGCCAGTAGTACGACAGGTAATAGCAATCAGCCCCAGCATTTT
CASSTTGNSNQPQHF
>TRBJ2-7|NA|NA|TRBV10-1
TGCGCCAGCAGTAACAGTTACGAAGCGACCTACGAGCAGTACTTC
CASSNSYEATYEQYF
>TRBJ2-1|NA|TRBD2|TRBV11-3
TGTGCCAGCAGCCAATTTAAGGCCGGGACTAGCGGGAGGAATGAGCAGTTCTTC
CASSQFKAGTSGRNEQFF
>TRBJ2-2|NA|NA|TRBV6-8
TGTGACAGCAGTCGAACTCCCGGGACGGGGACCGGGGAGCTCTTTTTT
CDSSRTPGTGTGELFF
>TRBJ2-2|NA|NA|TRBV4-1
TGCGCCAGCAGCCAAGCACTACCGAACACCGGGGAGCTGTTTTTT
CASSQALPNTGELFF